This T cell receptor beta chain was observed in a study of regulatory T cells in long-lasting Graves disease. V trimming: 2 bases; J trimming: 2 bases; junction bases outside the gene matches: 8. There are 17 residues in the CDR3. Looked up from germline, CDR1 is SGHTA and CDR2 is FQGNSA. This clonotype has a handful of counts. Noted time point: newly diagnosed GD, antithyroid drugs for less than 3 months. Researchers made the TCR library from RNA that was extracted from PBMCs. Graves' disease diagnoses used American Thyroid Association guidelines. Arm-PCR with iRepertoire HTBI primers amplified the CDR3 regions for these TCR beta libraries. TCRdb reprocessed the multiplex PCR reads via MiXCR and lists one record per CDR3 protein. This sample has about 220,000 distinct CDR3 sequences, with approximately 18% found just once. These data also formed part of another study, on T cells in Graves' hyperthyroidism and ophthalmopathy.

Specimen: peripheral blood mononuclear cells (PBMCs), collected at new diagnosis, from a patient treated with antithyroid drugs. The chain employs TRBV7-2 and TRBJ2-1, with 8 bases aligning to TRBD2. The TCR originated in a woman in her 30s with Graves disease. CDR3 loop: CASSLRFSGGAYNEQFF. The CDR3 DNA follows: TGTGCCAGCAGCTTACGGTTCTCCGGGGGGGCCTACAATGAGCAGTTCTTC.